This T cell receptor beta chain stems from a study of OX40 agonist ivuxolimab in advanced cancers. For the study at large: Ivuxolimab, an agonistic anti-OX40 (CD134) antibody, was given to patients. Males comprised approximately 81% of the group, whose mean age was approximately 60 years (range 23 to 79). Study conclusions and caveats: Some nonresponders likewise displayed low normalized T-cell clonal expansion. Compared with CD4+, CD8+ T cells on average had more expanded clones.

Germline assignment: CDR1 SEHNR and CDR2 FQNEAQ (reference sequence). There are 13 residues in the CDR3. Between the trimmed V and J ends, which lost 1 base and 4 bases, there was a span of 4 bases. Profiled with immunoSEQ multiplex PCR; TCRdb holds only in-frame clones, not every one. Here the sample spans 30,000 to 35,000 clones, approximately 84% being singletons. In regard to this clone: Its target is unknown.

The V gene is TRBV7-9, the J gene TRBJ2-2; D is ambiguous. Source: CD4+ or CD8+ T cells sorted from blood, taken in a trial of the OX40 agonist ivuxolimab. The TCR was taken from an adult with an advanced solid tumor such as melanoma, head and neck, liver or kidney cancer. CDR3 nucleotide sequence: TGTGCCAGCAGCTTAGGGGGCACCGGGGAGCTGTTTTTT. This codes for CASSLGGTGELFF.